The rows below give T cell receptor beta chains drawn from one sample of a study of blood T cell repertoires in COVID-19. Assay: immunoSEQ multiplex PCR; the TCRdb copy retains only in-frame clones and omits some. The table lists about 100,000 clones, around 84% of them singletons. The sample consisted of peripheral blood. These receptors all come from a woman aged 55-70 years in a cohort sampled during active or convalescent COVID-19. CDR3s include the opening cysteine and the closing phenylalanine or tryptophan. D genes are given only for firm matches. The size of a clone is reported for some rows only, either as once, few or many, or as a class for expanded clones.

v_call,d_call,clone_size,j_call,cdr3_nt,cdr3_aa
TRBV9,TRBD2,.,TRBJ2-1,TGTGCCAGCAGCGTAAGTCCTAGCGGTTACAATGAGCAGTTCTTC,CASSVSPSGYNEQFF
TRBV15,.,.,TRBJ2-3,TGTGCCACCAGCAGGGAGCCGGAGGCGGCGGATACGCAGTATTTT,CATSREPEAADTQYF
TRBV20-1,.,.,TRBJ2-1,TGCAGTGCTAGTACGGGAAGGTACAATGAGCAGTTCTTC,CSASTGRYNEQFF
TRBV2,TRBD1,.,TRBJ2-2,TGTGCCAGCAGGGGACAGGACCCGAACACCGGGGAGCTGTTTTTT,CASRGQDPNTGELFF
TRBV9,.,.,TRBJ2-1,TGTGCCAGCAGCGTAGCCCCCTGGGCCCACGAGCAGTTCTTC,CASSVAPWAHEQFF
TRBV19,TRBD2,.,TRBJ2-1,TGTGCCAGCCGTAGCGGGGGGGCTTACAATGAGCAGTTCTTC,CASRSGGAYNEQFF
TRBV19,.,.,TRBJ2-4,TGTGCCAGTAGTATAGATAGGGTAGGGGACATTCAGTACTTC,CASSIDRVGDIQYF
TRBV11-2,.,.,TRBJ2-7,TGTGCCAGCAGCTTATCAGGTTACGAGCAGTACTTC,CASSLSGYEQYF
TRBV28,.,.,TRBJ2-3,TGTGCCAGCAATACCCTAGGGAGGACGCAGTATTTT,CASNTLGRTQYF
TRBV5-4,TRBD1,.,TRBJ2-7,TGTGCCAGCAGCCGGGACAGCTACGAGCAGTACTTC,CASSRDSYEQYF
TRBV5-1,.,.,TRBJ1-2,TGCGCCAGCAGCTTGGCCCCGACGGAGGGGTATGGCTACACCTTC,CASSLAPTEGYGYTF
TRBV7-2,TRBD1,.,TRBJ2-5,TGTGCCAGCAGCTTAGAAAGAGGGAGAAGACAGGGGATCCAAGAGACCCAGTACTTC,CASSLERGRRQGIQETQYF
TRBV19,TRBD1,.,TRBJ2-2,TGTGCCAGTAGCGGACAGGGAACCGGGGAGCTGTTTTTT,CASSGQGTGELFF
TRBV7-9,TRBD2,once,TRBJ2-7,TGTGCCAGTGGACTAGCGGGGACCTACGAGCAGTACTTC,CASGLAGTYEQYF
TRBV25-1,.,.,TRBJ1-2,TGTGCCAGCAGTAACAGCAACTATGGCTACACCTTC,CASSNSNYGYTF
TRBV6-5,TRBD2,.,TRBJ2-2,TGTGCCAGCAGTTCGAGAAGCGGGGGGGCCGCACTGTTTTTT,CASSSRSGGAALFF
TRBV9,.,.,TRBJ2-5,TGTGCCAGCAGCTTATCCGTCCCGGGGACCCAGTACTTC,CASSLSVPGTQYF
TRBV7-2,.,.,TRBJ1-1,TGTGCCAGCAGCTTAGTGGTGGGGGGGGCCTCAGGGGCTTTCTTT,CASSLVVGGASGAFF
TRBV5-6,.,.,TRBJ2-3,TGTGCCAGCAGCTTGGGCGGCGTAAGCACAGATACGCAGTATTTT,CASSLGGVSTDTQYF
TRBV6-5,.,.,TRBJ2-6,TGTGCCAGCAGATCAGACAGCTCTGGGGCCAACGTCCTGACTTTC,CASRSDSSGANVLTF
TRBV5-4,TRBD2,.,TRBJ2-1,TGTGCCTGTCGACTAGCGGGAGATCGTGAGCAGTTCTTC,CACRLAGDREQFF
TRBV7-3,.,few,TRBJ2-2,TGTGCCAGCAGCACCCGACAGGACGGGGAGCTGTTTTTT,CASSTRQDGELFF
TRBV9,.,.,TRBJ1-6,TGTGCCAGCAGCGTAGGGTTCCCAGGGTGGCGCTCCTATAATTCACCCCTCCACTTT,CASSVGFPGWRSYNSPLHF
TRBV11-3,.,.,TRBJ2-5,TGTGCCAGCAGCTTCCGGGGGTGGGAGACCCAGTACTTC,CASSFRGWETQYF
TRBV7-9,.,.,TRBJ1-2,TGTGCCAGCAGCTCAATGCGTGGCTACACCTTC,CASSSMRGYTF
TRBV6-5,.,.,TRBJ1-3,TGTGCCAGCAGTAGGAGGGGATTGGGAAACACCATATATTTT,CASSRRGLGNTIYF
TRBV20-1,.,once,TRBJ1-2,TGCAGTGTTAATGGCTACACCTTC,CSVNGYTF
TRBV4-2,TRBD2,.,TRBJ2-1,TGTGCCAGCAGCCAAGAAAGGGGAGGGAATGAGCAGTTCTTC,CASSQERGGNEQFF
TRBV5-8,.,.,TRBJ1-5,TGTGCCAGCAGCTTGCCAGGTTATAGCAATCAGCCCCAGCATTTT,CASSLPGYSNQPQHF
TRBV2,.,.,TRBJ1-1,TGTGCCAGCACGGGTGGGGCGCGAGGCACTGAAGCTTTCTTT,CASTGGARGTEAFF
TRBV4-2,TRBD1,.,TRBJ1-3,TGTGCCAGCAGCACTGCAGACAGGGGGGGAAACACCATATATTTT,CASSTADRGGNTIYF
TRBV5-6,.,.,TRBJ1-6,TGTGCCAGCGCTAGGGAGTCAGGCTCACCCCTCCACTTT,CASARESGSPLHF
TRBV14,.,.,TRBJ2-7,TGTGCCAGCAGCCGGGGGTCAGGGGACCACGAGCAGTACTTC,CASSRGSGDHEQYF
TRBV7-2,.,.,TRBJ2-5,TGTGCCAGCAGCTTAGTCGGCGGGGTTGGTCGAGAGACCCAGTACTTC,CASSLVGGVGRETQYF
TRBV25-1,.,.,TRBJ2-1,TGTGCCAGCACCCGAATCGGGAATGAGCAGTTCTTC,CASTRIGNEQFF
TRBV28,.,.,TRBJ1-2,TGTGCCAGCAGGGCCCATGGCGGGGGCTATGGCTACACCTTC,CASRAHGGGYGYTF
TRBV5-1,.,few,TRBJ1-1,TGCGCCAGCAGCTCCGACTCGGGTGTGGTGAACACTGAAGCTTTCTTT,CASSSDSGVVNTEAFF
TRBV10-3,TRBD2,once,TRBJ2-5,TGTGCCATCAGTGAACGGGTTACGGGACTACCAGATACCCAGTACTTC,CAISERVTGLPDTQYF
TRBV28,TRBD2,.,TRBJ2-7,TGTGCCGGGGCTAGCGGGCCCTACGAGCAGTACTTC,CAGASGPYEQYF
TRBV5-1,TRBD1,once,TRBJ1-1,TGCGCCAGCAGCTTACAGGGGGAGTCGGCGTACACTGAAGCTTTCTTT,CASSLQGESAYTEAFF
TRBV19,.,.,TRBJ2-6,TGTGCCAGTAGTATTGAGGCCCCGACCCTCTCTGGGGCCAACGTCCTGACTTTC,CASSIEAPTLSGANVLTF
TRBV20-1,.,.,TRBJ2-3,TGCAGTGCCTCGGGGGATACGCAGTATTTT,CSASGDTQYF
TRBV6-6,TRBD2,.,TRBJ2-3,TGTGCCAGCAGTTGGGGCGGGGGGCAAGGGGCAGATACGCAGTATTTT,CASSWGGGQGADTQYF
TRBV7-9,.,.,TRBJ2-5,TGTGCCAGCAGCTCCCAAAGCGAAGAGACCCAGTACTTC,CASSSQSEETQYF